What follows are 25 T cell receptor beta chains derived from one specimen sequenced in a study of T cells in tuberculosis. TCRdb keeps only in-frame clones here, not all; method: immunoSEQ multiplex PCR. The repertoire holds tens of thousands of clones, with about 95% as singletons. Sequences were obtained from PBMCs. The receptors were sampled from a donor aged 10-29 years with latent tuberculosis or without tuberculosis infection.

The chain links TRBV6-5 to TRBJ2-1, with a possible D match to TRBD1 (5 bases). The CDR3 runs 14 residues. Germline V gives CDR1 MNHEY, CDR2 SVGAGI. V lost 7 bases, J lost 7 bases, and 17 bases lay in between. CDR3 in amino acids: CASKGQAFQNEQFF. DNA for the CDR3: TGTGCCAGCAAGGGGCAGGCGTTTCAAAATGAGCAGTTCTTC.

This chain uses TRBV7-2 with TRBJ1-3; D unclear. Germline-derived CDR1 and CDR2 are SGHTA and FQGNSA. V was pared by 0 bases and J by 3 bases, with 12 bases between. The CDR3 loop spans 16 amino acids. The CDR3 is CASSLASPGNGNTIYF. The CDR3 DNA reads TGTGCCAGCAGCTTAGCATCCCCGGGGAATGGAAACACCATATATTTT.

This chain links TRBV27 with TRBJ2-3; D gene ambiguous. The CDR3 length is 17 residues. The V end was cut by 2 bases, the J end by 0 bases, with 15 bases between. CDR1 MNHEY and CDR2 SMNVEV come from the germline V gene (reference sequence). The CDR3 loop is CASSLRPGFESTDTQYF. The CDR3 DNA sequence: TGTGCCAGCAGTTTACGACCAGGTTTTGAGAGCACAGATACGCAGTATTTT.

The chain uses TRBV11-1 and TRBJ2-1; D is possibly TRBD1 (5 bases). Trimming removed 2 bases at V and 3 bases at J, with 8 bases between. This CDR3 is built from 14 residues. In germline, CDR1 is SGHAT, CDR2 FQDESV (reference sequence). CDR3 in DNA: TGTGCCAGCAGCTTAAGACAGTTCTACAATGAGCAGTTCTTC. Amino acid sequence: CASSLRQFYNEQFF. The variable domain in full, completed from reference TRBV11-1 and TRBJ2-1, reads EAEVAQSPRYKITEKSQAVAFWCDPISGHATLYWYRQILGQGPELLVQFQDESVVDDSQLPKDRFSAERLKGVDSTLKIQPAELGDSAMYLCASSLRQFYNEQFFGPGTRLTVL.

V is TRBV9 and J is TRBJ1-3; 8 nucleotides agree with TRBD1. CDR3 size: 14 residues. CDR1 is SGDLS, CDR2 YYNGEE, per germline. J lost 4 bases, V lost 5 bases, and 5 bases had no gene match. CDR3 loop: CASRPTGGGNTIYF. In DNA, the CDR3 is TGTGCCAGCAGGCCTACAGGGGGAGGAAACACCATATATTTT.

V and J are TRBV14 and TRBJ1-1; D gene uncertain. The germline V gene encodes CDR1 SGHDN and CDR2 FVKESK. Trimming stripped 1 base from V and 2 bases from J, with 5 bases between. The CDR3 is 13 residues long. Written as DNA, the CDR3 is TGTGCCAGCAGCCAAGTAGCTAACACTGAAGCTTTCTTT. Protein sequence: CASSQVANTEAFF. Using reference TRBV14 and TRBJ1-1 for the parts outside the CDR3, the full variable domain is EAGVTQFPSHSVIEKGQTVTLRCDPISGHDNLYWYRRVMGKEIKFLLHFVKESKQDESGMPNNRFLAERTGGTYSTLKVQPAELEDSGVYFCASSQVANTEAFFGQGTRLTVV.

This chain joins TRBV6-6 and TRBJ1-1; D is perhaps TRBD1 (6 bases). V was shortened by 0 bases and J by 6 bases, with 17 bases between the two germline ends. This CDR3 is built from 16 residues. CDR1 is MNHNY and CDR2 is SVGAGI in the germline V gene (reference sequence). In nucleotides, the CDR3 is TGTGCCAGCAGTTACTCGGGGGGGCCCCTTGAGGCTGAAGCTTTCTTT. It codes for CASSYSGGPLEAEAFF.

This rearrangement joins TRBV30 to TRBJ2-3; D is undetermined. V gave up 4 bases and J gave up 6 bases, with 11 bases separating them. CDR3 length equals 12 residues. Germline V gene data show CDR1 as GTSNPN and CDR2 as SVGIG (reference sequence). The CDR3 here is CAWTQTWDTQYF. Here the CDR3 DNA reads TGTGCCTGGACCCAGACTTGGGATACGCAGTATTTT.

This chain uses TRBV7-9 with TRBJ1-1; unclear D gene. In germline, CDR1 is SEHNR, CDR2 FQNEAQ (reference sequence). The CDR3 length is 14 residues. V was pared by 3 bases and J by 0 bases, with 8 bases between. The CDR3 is CASSFDKLNTEAFF. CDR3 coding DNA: TGTGCCAGCAGCTTTGACAAACTGAACACTGAAGCTTTCTTT. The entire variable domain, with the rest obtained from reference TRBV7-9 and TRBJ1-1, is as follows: DTGVSQNPRHKITKRGQNVTFRCDPISEHNRLYWYRQTLGQGPEFLTYFQNEAQLEKSRLLSDRFSAERPKGSFSTLEIQRTEQGDSAMYLCASSFDKLNTEAFFGQGTRLTVV.

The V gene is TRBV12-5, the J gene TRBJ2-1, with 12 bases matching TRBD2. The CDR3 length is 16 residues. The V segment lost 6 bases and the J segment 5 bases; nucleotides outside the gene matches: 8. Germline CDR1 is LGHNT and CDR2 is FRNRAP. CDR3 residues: CASGPSSGRVNNEQFF. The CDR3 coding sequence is TGTGCTAGTGGCCCATCTAGCGGGAGGGTTAACAATGAGCAGTTCTTC.

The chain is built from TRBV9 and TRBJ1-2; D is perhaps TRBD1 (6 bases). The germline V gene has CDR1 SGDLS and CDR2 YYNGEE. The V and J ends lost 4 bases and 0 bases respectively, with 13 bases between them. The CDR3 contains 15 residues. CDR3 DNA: TGTGCCAGCAGCACCAGAGGGGGATCTAACTATGGCTACACCTTC. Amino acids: CASSTRGGSNYGYTF.

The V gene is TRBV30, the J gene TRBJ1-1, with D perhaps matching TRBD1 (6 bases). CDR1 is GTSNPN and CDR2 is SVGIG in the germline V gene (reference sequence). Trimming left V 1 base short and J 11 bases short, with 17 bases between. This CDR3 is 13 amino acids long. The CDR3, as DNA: TGTGCCTGGAGTGGGACAGCTAGGTTATGGGCTTTCTTT. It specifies CAWSGTARLWAFF.

The CDR3 bases are TGTGCCTGGGGGGTCGGGACAGTGGATGGCTACACCTTC. This translates into CAWGVGTVDGYTF. V usage is TRBV30 and J usage is TRBJ1-2, with 7 bases fitting TRBD1. This CDR3 comprises 13 residues. V lost 5 bases, J lost 6 bases, and 9 bases stayed unmatched. CDR1 is GTSNPN and CDR2 is SVGIG in the germline V gene (reference sequence).

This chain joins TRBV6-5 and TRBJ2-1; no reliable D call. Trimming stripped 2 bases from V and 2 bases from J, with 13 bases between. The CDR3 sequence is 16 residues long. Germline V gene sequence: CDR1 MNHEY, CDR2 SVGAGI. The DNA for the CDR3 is TGTGCCAGCAGTTACGCGCCCACTCCCCCCTACAATGAGCAGTTCTTC. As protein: CASSYAPTPPYNEQFF.

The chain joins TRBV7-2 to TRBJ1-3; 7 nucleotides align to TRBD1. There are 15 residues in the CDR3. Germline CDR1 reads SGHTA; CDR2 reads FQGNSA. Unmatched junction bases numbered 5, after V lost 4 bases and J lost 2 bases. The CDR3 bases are TGTGCCAGCAGCTCCGAGGGGGCCACTGGAAACACCATATATTTT. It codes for CASSSEGATGNTIYF.

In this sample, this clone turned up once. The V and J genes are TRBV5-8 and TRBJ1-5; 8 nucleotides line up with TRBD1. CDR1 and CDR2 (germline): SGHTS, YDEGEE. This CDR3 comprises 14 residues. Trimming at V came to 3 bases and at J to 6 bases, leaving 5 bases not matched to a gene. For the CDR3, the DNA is TGTGCCAGCAGCTCCCAGACAGGGGTTCAGCCCCAGCATTTT. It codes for CASSSQTGVQPQHF.

The CDR3 DNA sequence: TGTGCCAGCAGCACCGCGGACAGGAGCTCCTACAATGAGCAGTTCTTC. This translates into CASSTADRSSYNEQFF. The genes are TRBV4-2 and TRBJ2-1; 7 nucleotides line up with TRBD1. Per the germline V gene, CDR1 is LGHNA and CDR2 is YNFKEQ. The V segment lost 5 bases and the J segment 0 bases; nucleotides outside the gene matches: 7. The CDR3 length is 16 residues.

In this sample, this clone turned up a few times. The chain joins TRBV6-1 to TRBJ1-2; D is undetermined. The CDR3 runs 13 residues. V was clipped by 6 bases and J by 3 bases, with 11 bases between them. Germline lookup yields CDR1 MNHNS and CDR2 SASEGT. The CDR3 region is CASRVTADYGYTF. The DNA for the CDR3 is TGTGCCAGCAGGGTAACAGCGGACTATGGCTACACCTTC.

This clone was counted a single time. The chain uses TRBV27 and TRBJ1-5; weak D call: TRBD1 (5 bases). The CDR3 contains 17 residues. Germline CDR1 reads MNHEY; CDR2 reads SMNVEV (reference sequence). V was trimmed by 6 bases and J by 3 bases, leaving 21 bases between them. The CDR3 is CASSPAVTGGDNQPQHF. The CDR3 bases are TGTGCCAGCAGCCCCGCCGTCACGGGGGGGGACAATCAGCCCCAGCATTTT.

CDR3 sequence reads: CASSFPRGTPGHEQFF. CDR3 DNA: TGTGCCAGCAGCTTTCCCCGGGGAACCCCGGGTCATGAGCAGTTCTTC. The chain is built from TRBV11-2 and TRBJ2-1, with D possibly matching TRBD2 (5 bases). CDR1 SGHAT and CDR2 FQNNGV come from the germline V gene. The V end was cut by 3 bases, the J end by 8 bases, with 20 bases between. This CDR3 is 16 amino acids long. The whole variable domain, filled in from reference TRBV11-2 and TRBJ2-1, reads EAGVAQSPRYKIIEKRQSVAFWCNPISGHATLYWYQQILGQGPKLLIQFQNNGVVDDSQLPKDRFSAERLKGVDSTLKIQPAKLEDSAVYLCASSFPRGTPGHEQFFGPGTRLTVL.

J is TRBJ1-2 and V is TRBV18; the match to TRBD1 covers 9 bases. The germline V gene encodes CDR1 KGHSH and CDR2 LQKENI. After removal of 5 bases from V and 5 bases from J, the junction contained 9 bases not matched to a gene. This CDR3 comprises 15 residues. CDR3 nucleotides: TGTGCCAGCTCATCGAACCTAGGACAGGGGTATGGCTACACCTTC. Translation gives CASSSNLGQGYGYTF. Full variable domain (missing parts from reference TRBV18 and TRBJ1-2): NAGVMQNPRHLVRRRGQEARLRCSPMKGHSHVYWYRQLPEEGLKFMVYLQKENIIDESGMPKERFSAEFPKEGPSILRIQQVVRGDSAAYFCASSSNLGQGYGYTFGSGTRLTVV.

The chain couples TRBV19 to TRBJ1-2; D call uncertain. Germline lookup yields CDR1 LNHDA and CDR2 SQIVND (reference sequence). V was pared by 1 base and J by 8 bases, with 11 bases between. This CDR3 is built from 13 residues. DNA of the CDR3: TGTGCCAGTAGTATAGTGGAGGGTAGAGGCTACACCTTC. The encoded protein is CASSIVEGRGYTF.

The DNA for the CDR3 is TGTGCCAGCAGCTTCCTGACAGGATATCTCGATTCACCCCTCCACTTT. Encoded protein: CASSFLTGYLDSPLHF. V gene TRBV11-2 combines with J gene TRBJ1-6, with D tentatively TRBD1 (6 bases). The CDR3 is 16 residues long. Germline V lookup: CDR1 SGHAT, CDR2 FQNNGV. V was cut by 3 bases and J by 8 bases, with 17 bases left in between. Drawing the rest from reference TRBV11-2 and TRBJ1-6, the complete variable domain is EAGVAQSPRYKIIEKRQSVAFWCNPISGHATLYWYQQILGQGPKLLIQFQNNGVVDDSQLPKDRFSAERLKGVDSTLKIQPAKLEDSAVYLCASSFLTGYLDSPLHFGNGTRLTVT.

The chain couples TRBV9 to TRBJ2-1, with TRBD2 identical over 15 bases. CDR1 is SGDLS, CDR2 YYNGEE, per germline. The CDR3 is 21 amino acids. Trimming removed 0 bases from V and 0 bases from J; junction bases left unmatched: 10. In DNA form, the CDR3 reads TGTGCCAGCAGCGTAGAGCCCGGGACTAGCGGGGGGCGAAGCTCCTACAATGAGCAGTTCTTC. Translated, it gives CASSVEPGTSGGRSSYNEQFF.

CDR3 residues: CASSLLFGSNQPQHF. DNA for the CDR3: TGCGCCAGCAGCCTCCTGTTCGGGTCCAATCAGCCCCAGCATTTT. The rearrangement links TRBV4-1 to TRBJ1-5; D unresolved. The germline V gene encodes CDR1 MGHRA and CDR2 YSYEKL. The CDR3 is 15 amino acids. The V gene lost 4 bases and the J gene lost 3 bases, with 13 bases spanning the gap.